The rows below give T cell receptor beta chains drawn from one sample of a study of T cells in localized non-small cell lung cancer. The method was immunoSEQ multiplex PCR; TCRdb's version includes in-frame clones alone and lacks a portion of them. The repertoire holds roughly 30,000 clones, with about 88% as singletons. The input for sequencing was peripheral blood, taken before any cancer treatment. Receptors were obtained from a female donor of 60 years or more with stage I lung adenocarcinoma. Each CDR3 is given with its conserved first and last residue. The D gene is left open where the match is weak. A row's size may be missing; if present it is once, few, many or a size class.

cdr3_aa: CASSLGPLFLSSGEQYF; cdr3_nt: TGCGCCAGCAGCTTGGGCCCTCTTTTCCTATCCTCAGGCGAGCAGTACTTC; j_call: TRBJ2-7; clone_size: NA; d_call: NA; v_call: TRBV5-1
cdr3_aa: CASSPTGQPGDTQYF; cdr3_nt: TGTGCCAGCAGCCCTACGGGACAGCCCGGAGATACGCAGTATTTT; j_call: TRBJ2-3; clone_size: NA; d_call: TRBD1; v_call: TRBV7-9
cdr3_aa: CASSPGGAGPEAFF; cdr3_nt: TGTGCCAGCTCACCGGGGGGGGCTGGGCCTGAAGCTTTCTTT; j_call: TRBJ1-1; clone_size: NA; d_call: NA; v_call: TRBV18
cdr3_aa: CASSPRIPSGSIIETQYF; cdr3_nt: TGTGCCAGCAGCCCCCGCATACCTAGCGGGAGCATCATAGAGACCCAGTACTTC; j_call: TRBJ2-5; clone_size: NA; d_call: TRBD2; v_call: TRBV11-2
cdr3_aa: CASSAGTGELFF; cdr3_nt: TGTGCCAGCTCAGCCGGCACCGGGGAGCTGTTTTTT; j_call: TRBJ2-2; clone_size: NA; d_call: NA; v_call: TRBV18
cdr3_aa: CASSQGARGEQYF; cdr3_nt: TGCGCCAGCAGCCAAGGGGCCCGCGGCGAGCAGTACTTC; j_call: TRBJ2-7; clone_size: NA; d_call: NA; v_call: TRBV4-1
cdr3_aa: CASSLGTDYGYTF; cdr3_nt: TGTGCCAGCAGCTTAGGGACAGACTATGGCTACACCTTC; j_call: TRBJ1-2; clone_size: NA; d_call: TRBD1; v_call: TRBV28
cdr3_aa: CASRQGFPNEKLFF; cdr3_nt: TGTGCCAGCAGACAGGGTTTTCCTAATGAAAAACTGTTTTTT; j_call: TRBJ1-4; clone_size: NA; d_call: NA; v_call: TRBV6-1
cdr3_aa: CASSFLGLAGDEQFF; cdr3_nt: TGTGCCAGCAGCTTTCTTGGACTAGCGGGAGATGAGCAGTTCTTC; j_call: TRBJ2-1; clone_size: NA; d_call: TRBD2; v_call: TRBV5-5
cdr3_aa: CAWNRGSGTGELFF; cdr3_nt: TGTGCCTGGAATCGGGGCTCGGGCACCGGGGAGCTGTTTTTT; j_call: TRBJ2-2; clone_size: NA; d_call: NA; v_call: TRBV30
cdr3_aa: CASSYGDYGYTF; cdr3_nt: TGTGCCAGCAGTTACGGCGACTATGGCTACACCTTC; j_call: TRBJ1-2; clone_size: few; d_call: NA; v_call: TRBV7-8
cdr3_aa: CAISAAPGLAPNTGELFF; cdr3_nt: TGTGCCATCAGCGCTGCTCCGGGACTAGCGCCGAACACCGGGGAGCTGTTTTTT; j_call: TRBJ2-2; clone_size: NA; d_call: TRBD2; v_call: TRBV10-3
cdr3_aa: CASGLVISVNTEAFF; cdr3_nt: TGTGCTAGTGGTTTGGTAATCTCAGTAAACACTGAAGCTTTCTTT; j_call: TRBJ1-1; clone_size: NA; d_call: NA; v_call: TRBV12-5